Shown below are 29 T cell receptor beta chains from a single sample sequenced in a study of cytomegalovirus exposure and HLA in healthy donors. The primer mix had 60 Vbeta and 13 Jbeta primers. The repertoire was sequenced with immunoSEQ multiplex PCR; TCRdb's copy has only in-frame clones and lacks some. Here the sample spans under 100,000 clones, about two thirds being singletons. Sequencing used PBMCs. These receptors all come from a woman between 45 and 60 years old in good health and CMV-seropositive.

V usage is TRBV7-2 and J usage is TRBJ2-1, with no clear D. The CDR3 runs to 14 residues. CDR1 SGHTA and CDR2 FQGNSA come from the germline V gene. V was shortened by 8 bases and J by 0 bases, with 11 bases between the two germline ends. This CDR3 is CASAFRGSYNEQFF. In DNA form, the CDR3 reads TGTGCCAGCGCCTTCCGAGGCTCCTACAATGAGCAGTTCTTC.

This clone appeared a few times. The CDR3: CASSVNRDETQYF. The DNA of the CDR3 is TGTGCCAGCAGTGTAAACAGGGACGAGACCCAGTACTTC. V and J are TRBV6-4 and TRBJ2-5; perhaps TRBD1 as D (6 bases). The CDR3 has 13 residues. Germline assignment: CDR1 MRHNA and CDR2 SNTAGT. V was clipped by 4 bases and J by 5 bases, with 11 bases between them.

This sequence joins TRBV15 and TRBJ2-7, with 9 bases fitting TRBD1. From germline, CDR1 is LNHNV and CDR2 YYDKDF (reference sequence). The CDR3 consists of 14 residues. Unmatched junction bases numbered 7, after V lost 3 bases and J lost 7 bases. The CDR3: CATSSRDRAGEQYF. The DNA for the CDR3 is TGTGCCACCAGCAGCCGGGACAGGGCCGGGGAGCAGTACTTC.

The chain combines TRBV9 with TRBJ1-1; D perhaps matches TRBD1 (5 bases). Germline-derived CDR1 and CDR2 are SGDLS and YYNGEE. The CDR3 runs to 15 residues. Trimming took 2 bases from V and 8 from J, leaving 19 bases between them. The CDR3 spells CASSVRPYSWTEAFF. In DNA, the CDR3 is TGTGCCAGCAGCGTTAGACCTTATTCCTGGACAGAAGCTTTCTTT.

This CDR3 reads CASSSTAGTALYEQYF. The CDR3 bases are TGTGCCAGCAGTTCTACCGCCGGGACAGCTCTCTACGAGCAGTACTTC. The V and J genes are TRBV28 and TRBJ2-7; TRBD1 agrees at 7 bases. The trim removed 4 bases at V and 3 bases at J, leaving 12 bases unmatched. Germline V gene lookup returns CDR1 MDHEN and CDR2 SYDVKM. This CDR3 is built from 16 residues.

The chain joins TRBV27 to TRBJ2-1; the D gene is possibly TRBD2 (6 bases). This CDR3 is built from 16 residues. The ends were cut back, 5 bases at V and 2 bases at J, with 16 bases in the middle. The V gene's germline CDR1 is MNHEY and CDR2 SMNVEV (reference sequence). CDR3 nucleotides: TGTGCCAGCAGTCCCTTTCCGGGACTTGCCTACAATGAGCAGTTCTTC. This gives the protein CASSPFPGLAYNEQFF.

This clone is a singleton in its sample. The chain recombines TRBV4-2 with TRBJ2-2, with 8 positions matching TRBD1. This CDR3 contains 17 residues. V was pared by 0 bases and J by 5 bases, with 8 bases of the junction left unmatched. Germline-derived CDR1 and CDR2 are LGHNA and YNFKEQ. This CDR3 reads CASSQDRSGGRTGELFF. Written as DNA, the CDR3 is TGTGCCAGCAGCCAAGATCGGTCAGGGGGCAGGACCGGGGAGCTGTTTTTT.

The chain is built from TRBV9 and TRBJ1-4; the D gene is possibly TRBD1 (6 bases). Trimming removed 4 bases from V and 9 bases from J, with 16 bases in between. From germline, CDR1 is SGDLS and CDR2 YYNGEE. The CDR3 is 14 residues long. The CDR3: CASSPRAGEQKLFF. For the CDR3, the DNA is TGTGCCAGCAGCCCGAGGGCAGGGGAGCAAAAACTGTTTTTT.

The chain carries TRBV30 and TRBJ2-1; 8 bases map to TRBD2. The CDR3 totals 14 residues. The germline CDR1 and CDR2 sequences are GTSNPN and SVGIG (reference sequence). V lost 4 bases to trimming and J lost 6 bases; unmatched junction nucleotides: 8. CDR3 DNA: TGTGCCTGGAATGTAGCGGGACCCTTCAATGAGCAGTTCTTC. This sequence encodes CAWNVAGPFNEQFF.

The chain carries TRBV4-3 and TRBJ1-2; D is perhaps TRBD1 (5 bases). Germline loops: CDR1 LGHNA, CDR2 YSLEER. The CDR3 covers 14 residues. The V end lost 0 bases, the J end lost 4 bases, and 9 bases lay between the germline ends. The CDR3 spells CASSQDTGGYGYTF. CDR3 nucleotides: TGCGCCAGCAGCCAAGATACCGGGGGCTATGGCTACACCTTC.

In its sample, this clone was seen a few times. CDR3 DNA sequence: TGTGCCAGTAGTATAAGGGAGTTTACCTATGGCTACACCTTC. Protein sequence: CASSIREFTYGYTF. The gene calls are TRBV19 and TRBJ1-2; unclear D gene. This CDR3 has 14 amino acids. Germline CDR1 and CDR2: LNHDA and SQIVND (reference sequence). The V end lost 2 bases, the J end lost 4 bases, and 11 bases lay between the germline ends.

The chain employs TRBV28 and TRBJ2-7; 8 nucleotides agree with TRBD1. This CDR3 region has 16 residues. Germline trimming cut 6 bases from V and 0 bases from J; bases unmatched to any gene: 10. From germline, CDR1 is MDHEN and CDR2 SYDVKM. CDR3 coding DNA: TGTGCCAGCAGGCAGGCGAGGACAGGGTCCTCCTACGAGCAGTACTTC. It encodes CASRQARTGSSYEQYF. Full variable domain (outside the CDR3, taken from reference TRBV28 and TRBJ2-7): DVKVTQSSRYLVKRTGEKVFLECVQDMDHENMFWYRQDPGLGLRLIYFSYDVKMKEKGDIPEGYSVSREKKERFSLILESASTNQTSMYLCASRQARTGSSYEQYFGPGTRLTVT.

The gene calls are TRBV9 and TRBJ2-3; 8 bases line up with TRBD1. Germline trimming cut 1 base from V and 0 bases from J; bases unmatched to any gene: 1. Germline lookup yields CDR1 SGDLS and CDR2 YYNGEE. CDR3 length equals 15 residues. The CDR3 here is CASSVRTGSTDTQYF. The CDR3 nucleotides read TGTGCCAGCAGCGTACGGACAGGGAGCACAGATACGCAGTATTTT. The entire variable domain, with the rest obtained from reference TRBV9 and TRBJ2-3, is as follows: DSGVTQTPKHLITATGQRVTLRCSPRSGDLSVYWYQQSLDQGLQFLIQYYNGEERAKGNILERFSAQQFPDLHSELNLSSLELGDSALYFCASSVRTGSTDTQYFGPGTRLTVL.

V and J are TRBV6-1 and TRBJ1-6; a weak D match, TRBD1 (6 bases). The CDR3 covers 15 residues. The germline CDR1 and CDR2 sequences are MNHNS and SASEGT. The V and J ends lost 6 bases and 8 bases respectively, with 17 bases between them. The CDR3 DNA sequence: TGTGCCAGCAGCGACTCGACAGGACCAGATTCACCCCTCCACTTT. This codes for CASSDSTGPDSPLHF.

The rearrangement links TRBV7-2 to TRBJ1-5; 8 bases are shared with TRBD1. J lost 6 bases, V lost 3 bases, and 4 bases had no gene match. The CDR3 is 14 residues long. Germline V gene sequence: CDR1 SGHTA, CDR2 FQGNSA. CDR3 region: CASSFGTGGQPQHF. In DNA, the CDR3 is TGTGCCAGCAGCTTCGGGACAGGCGGTCAGCCCCAGCATTTT.

The chain recombines TRBV28 with TRBJ1-6, with D unresolved. This CDR3 is built from 15 residues. With 2 bases removed from V and 0 bases from J, the gap between germline ends came to 5 bases. Germline V gene sequence: CDR1 MDHEN, CDR2 SYDVKM. CDR3 in DNA: TGTGCCAGCAGTTTAGTCCGCTCCTATAATTCACCCCTCCACTTT. Amino acid sequence: CASSLVRSYNSPLHF.

This clone was recorded once. CDR3 region: CASSSQGTEAFF. CDR3 nucleotides: TGTGCCAGCAGCAGTCAGGGCACTGAAGCTTTCTTT. This chain connects TRBV6-6 to TRBJ1-1; a possible D gene is TRBD1 (5 bases). Trimming stripped 6 bases from V and 4 bases from J, with 9 bases between. Germline CDR1 is MNHNY and CDR2 is SVGAGI (reference sequence). This CDR3 comprises 12 residues.

The chain is built from TRBV28 and TRBJ2-3; 7 nucleotides agree with TRBD2. Germline lookup yields CDR1 MDHEN and CDR2 SYDVKM. The CDR3 runs to 15 residues. V trimming: 4 bases; J trimming: 0 bases; junction bases outside the gene matches: 4. CDR3 residues: CASSSTSWSTDTQYF. The CDR3 bases are TGTGCCAGCAGTTCGACTAGCTGGAGCACAGATACGCAGTATTTT.

As regards this clone: At one boundary the junction diverges from the germline segment, which might be a read error. The chain carries TRBV7-7 and TRBJ2-1, with TRBD2 matching 9 bases. Germline CDR1 SSHAT, CDR2 FNYEAQ (reference sequence). The CDR3 length is 14 residues. CDR3 in amino acids: CASSSSGANNEQFF. The CDR3 DNA sequence: TGTGCTAGCAGCTCTAGCGGGGCAAACAATGAGCAGTTCTTC.

The V gene is TRBV7-3, the J gene TRBJ1-1, with D uncertain. Trimming took 1 base from V and 6 from J, leaving 9 bases between them. CDR1 and CDR2 (germline): SGHTA, FQGTGA. The CDR3 spans 13 residues. CDR3 bases: TGTGCCAGCAGCTTAAATCGAGGATCTGAAGCTTTCTTT. Encoded protein: CASSLNRGSEAFF.

This clone has just a few counts. V gene TRBV28 combines with J gene TRBJ2-3; TRBD2 agrees at 7 bases. The CDR3 extends over 14 amino acids. Germline V gives CDR1 MDHEN, CDR2 SYDVKM. V shed 5 bases and J 4 bases; nucleotides not matched to a gene: 6. CDR3 nucleotides: TGTGCCAGCAGTGGGTGGGGGGGGGCAGATACGCAGTATTTT. Protein sequence: CASSGWGGADTQYF.

This clone was detected only a few times. This sample includes further DNA sequences coding for the same CDR3. The chain joins TRBV6-1 to TRBJ2-4; 15 bases fit TRBD2. With 9 bases clipped from V and 10 bases from J, the junction kept 1 base outside the gene matches. Germline CDR1 and CDR2: MNHNS and SASEGT. The CDR3 has 12 amino acids. The CDR3, as DNA: TGTGCCAGTGGACTAGCGGGAGGGATTCAGTACTTC. Translated, it gives CASGLAGGIQYF.

This clone was observed once. The rearrangement joins TRBV28 to TRBJ1-2, with D possibly TRBD1 on 5 matching bases. There are 15 residues in the CDR3. The V gene's germline CDR1 is MDHEN and CDR2 SYDVKM. V dropped 7 bases and J dropped 5 bases, with 20 bases sitting between them. The CDR3 region is CASTQARGGRYGYTF. DNA of the CDR3: TGTGCCAGCACCCAAGCTAGGGGAGGGAGGTATGGCTACACCTTC.

This chain connects TRBV9 to TRBJ2-7; no clear D gene. Germline CDR1 and CDR2: SGDLS and YYNGEE. Trimming stripped 0 bases from V and 0 bases from J, with 10 bases between. CDR3 length: 15 residues. The CDR3 spells CASSVGPYSSYEQYF. CDR3 in DNA: TGTGCCAGCAGCGTAGGTCCGTATAGCTCCTACGAGCAGTACTTC.

This rearrangement joins TRBV9 to TRBJ2-6; D remains ambiguous. The V and J ends lost 0 bases and 1 base respectively, with 5 bases between them. This CDR3 has 15 amino acids. CDR1 and CDR2 from the germline V gene are SGDLS and YYNGEE. The CDR3 sequence is CASSVASSGANVLTF. CDR3 nucleotides: TGTGCCAGCAGCGTAGCCAGTTCTGGGGCCAACGTCCTGACTTTC.

The rearrangement links TRBV6-4 to TRBJ2-7; the match to TRBD1 covers 10 bases. CDR3 length: 14 amino acids. J lost 5 bases, V lost 8 bases, and 9 bases had no gene match. Germline V gene lookup returns CDR1 MRHNA and CDR2 SNTAGT. CDR3 in amino acids: CASWGGDRGNEQYF. CDR3 nucleotides: TGTGCCAGCTGGGGGGGGGACAGGGGAAACGAGCAGTACTTC.

The chain recombines TRBV7-9 with TRBJ2-6, with D possibly being TRBD1 (5 bases). Germline lookup yields CDR1 SEHNR and CDR2 FQNEAQ (reference sequence). V dropped 6 bases and J dropped 0 bases, with 15 bases sitting between them. This CDR3 region has 17 residues. The CDR3 nucleotides are TGTGCCAGCAGTGGGCAGGGAACTTTCTCTGGGGCCAACGTCCTGACTTTC. Its protein product is CASSGQGTFSGANVLTF.

V gene TRBV28 combines with J gene TRBJ1-2; no definite D call. CDR3 length equals 13 residues. V shed 6 bases and J shed 4 bases, with 12 bases lying between them. CDR1 is MDHEN, CDR2 SYDVKM, per germline. CDR3: CASRSPDSYGYTF. CDR3 DNA sequence: TGTGCCAGCAGGTCCCCTGATAGCTATGGCTACACCTTC.

This chain connects TRBV2 to TRBJ2-2, with D possibly TRBD1 on 6 matching bases. The CDR3 totals 14 residues. V was pared by 7 bases and J by 4 bases, with 13 bases between. Germline V gives CDR1 SNHLY, CDR2 FYNNEI. CDR3 nucleotide sequence: TGTGCCAGCACCCTACAGGGATTCACCGGGGAGCTGTTTTTT. This gives the protein CASTLQGFTGELFF.